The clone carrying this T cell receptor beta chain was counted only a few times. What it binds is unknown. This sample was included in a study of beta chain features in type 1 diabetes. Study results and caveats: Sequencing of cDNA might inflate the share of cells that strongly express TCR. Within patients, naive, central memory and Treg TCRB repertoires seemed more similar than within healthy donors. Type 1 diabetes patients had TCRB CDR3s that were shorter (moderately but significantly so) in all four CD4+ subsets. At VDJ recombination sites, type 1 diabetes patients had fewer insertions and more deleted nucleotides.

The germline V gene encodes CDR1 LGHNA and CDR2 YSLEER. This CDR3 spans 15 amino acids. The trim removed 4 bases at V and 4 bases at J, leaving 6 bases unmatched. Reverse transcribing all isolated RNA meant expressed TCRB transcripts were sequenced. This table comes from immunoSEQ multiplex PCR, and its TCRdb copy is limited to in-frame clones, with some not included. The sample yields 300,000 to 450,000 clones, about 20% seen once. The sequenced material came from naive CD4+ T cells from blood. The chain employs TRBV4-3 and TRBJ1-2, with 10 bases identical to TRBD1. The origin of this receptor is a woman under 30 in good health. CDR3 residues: CASSPGQGGIYGYTF. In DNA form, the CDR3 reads TGCGCCAGCAGCCCCGGACAGGGGGGTATCTATGGCTACACCTTC.